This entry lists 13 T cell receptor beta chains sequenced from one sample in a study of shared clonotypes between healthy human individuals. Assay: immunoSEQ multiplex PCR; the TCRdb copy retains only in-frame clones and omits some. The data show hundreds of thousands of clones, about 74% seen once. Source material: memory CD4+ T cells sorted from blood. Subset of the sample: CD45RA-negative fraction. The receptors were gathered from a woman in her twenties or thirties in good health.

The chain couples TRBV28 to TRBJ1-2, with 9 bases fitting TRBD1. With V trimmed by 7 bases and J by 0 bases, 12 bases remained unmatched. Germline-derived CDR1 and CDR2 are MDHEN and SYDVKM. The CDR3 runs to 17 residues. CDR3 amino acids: CASNGQGPGQANYGYTF. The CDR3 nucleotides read TGTGCCAGCAACGGACAGGGGCCCGGACAGGCTAACTATGGCTACACCTTC.

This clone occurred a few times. The CDR3 DNA sequence: TGTGCCAGCAGTTCGGGACTGACGGCGGGATACGAGCAGTACTTC. Protein sequence: CASSSGLTAGYEQYF. This chain joins TRBV27 and TRBJ2-7; D might be TRBD2 (6 bases). Trimming stripped 4 bases from V and 4 bases from J, with 17 bases between. The CDR3 is 15 amino acids. Germline V gene lookup returns CDR1 MNHEY and CDR2 SMNVEV (reference sequence).

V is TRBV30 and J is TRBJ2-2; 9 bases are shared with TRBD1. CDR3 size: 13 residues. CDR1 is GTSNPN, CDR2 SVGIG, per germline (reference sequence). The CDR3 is CASVQGANGELFF. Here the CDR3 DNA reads TGTGCTTCGGTACAGGGGGCGAACGGGGAGCTGTTTTTT. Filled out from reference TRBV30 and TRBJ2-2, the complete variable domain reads SQTIHQWPATLVQPVGSPLSLECTVEGTSNPNLYWYRQAAGRGLQLLFYSVGIGQISSEVPQNLSASRPQDRQFILSSKKLLLSDSGFYLCASVQGANGELFFGEGSRLTVL.

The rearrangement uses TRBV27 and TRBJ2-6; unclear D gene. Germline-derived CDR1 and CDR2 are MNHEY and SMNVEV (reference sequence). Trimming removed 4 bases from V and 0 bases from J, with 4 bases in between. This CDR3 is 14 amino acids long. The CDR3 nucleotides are TGTGCCAGCAGTTCCTACTCTGGGGCCAACGTCCTGACTTTC. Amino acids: CASSSYSGANVLTF.

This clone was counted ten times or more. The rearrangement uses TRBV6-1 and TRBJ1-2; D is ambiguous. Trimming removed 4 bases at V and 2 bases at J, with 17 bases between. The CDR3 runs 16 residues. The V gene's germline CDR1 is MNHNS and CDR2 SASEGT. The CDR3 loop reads CASSGAPGWFNYGYTF. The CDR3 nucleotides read TGTGCCAGCAGTGGAGCCCCCGGGTGGTTCAACTATGGCTACACCTTC.

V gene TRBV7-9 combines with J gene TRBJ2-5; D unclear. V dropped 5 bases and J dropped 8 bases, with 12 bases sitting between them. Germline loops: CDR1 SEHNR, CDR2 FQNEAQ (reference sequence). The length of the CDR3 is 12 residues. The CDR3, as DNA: TGTGCCAGCAGCCCGACGGAGAAAACCCAGTACTTC. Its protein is CASSPTEKTQYF. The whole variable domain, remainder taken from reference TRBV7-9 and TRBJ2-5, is DTGVSQNPRHKITKRGQNVTFRCDPISEHNRLYWYRQTLGQGPEFLTYFQNEAQLEKSRLLSDRFSAERPKGSFSTLEIQRTEQGDSAMYLCASSPTEKTQYFGPGTRLLVL.

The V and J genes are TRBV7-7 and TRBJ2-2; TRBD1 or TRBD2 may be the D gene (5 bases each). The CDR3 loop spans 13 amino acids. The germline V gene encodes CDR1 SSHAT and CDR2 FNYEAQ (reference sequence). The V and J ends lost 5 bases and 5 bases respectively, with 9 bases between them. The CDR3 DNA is TGTGCCAGCAGCCGGGACGGAACCGGGGAGCTGTTTTTT. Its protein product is CASSRDGTGELFF.

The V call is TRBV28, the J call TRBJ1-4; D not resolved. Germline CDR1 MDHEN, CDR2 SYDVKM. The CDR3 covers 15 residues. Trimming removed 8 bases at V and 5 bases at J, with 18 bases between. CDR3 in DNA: TGTGCCAGCCGATCTGGTGGCACCCGGAATGAAAAACTGTTTTTT. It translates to CASRSGGTRNEKLFF. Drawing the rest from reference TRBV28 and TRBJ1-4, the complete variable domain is DVKVTQSSRYLVKRTGEKVFLECVQDMDHENMFWYRQDPGLGLRLIYFSYDVKMKEKGDIPEGYSVSREKKERFSLILESASTNQTSMYLCASRSGGTRNEKLFFGSGTQLSVL.

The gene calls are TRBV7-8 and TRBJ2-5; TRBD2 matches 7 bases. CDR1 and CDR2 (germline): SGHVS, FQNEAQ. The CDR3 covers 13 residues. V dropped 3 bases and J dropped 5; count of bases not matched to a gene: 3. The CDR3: CASSFVSGETQYF. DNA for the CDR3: TGTGCCAGCAGCTTCGTTAGCGGGGAGACCCAGTACTTC. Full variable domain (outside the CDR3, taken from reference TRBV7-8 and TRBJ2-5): GAGVSQSPRYKVAKRGQDVALRCDPISGHVSLFWYQQALGQGPEFLTYFQNEAQLDKSGLPSDRFFAERPEGSVSTLKIQRTQQEDSAVYLCASSFVSGETQYFGPGTRLLVL.

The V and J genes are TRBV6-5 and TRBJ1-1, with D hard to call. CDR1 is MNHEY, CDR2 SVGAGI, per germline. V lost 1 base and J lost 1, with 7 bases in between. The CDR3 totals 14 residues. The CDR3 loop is CASSYLDGNTEAFF. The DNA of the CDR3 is TGTGCCAGCAGTTACTTGGACGGGAACACTGAAGCTTTCTTT.

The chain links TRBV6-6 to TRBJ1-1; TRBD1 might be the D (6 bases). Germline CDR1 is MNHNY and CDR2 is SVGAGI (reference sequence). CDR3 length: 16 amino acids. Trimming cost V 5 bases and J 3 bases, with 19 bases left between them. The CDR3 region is CASSTPDRRLDTEAFF. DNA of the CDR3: TGTGCCAGCAGTACGCCGGACAGACGTTTGGACACTGAAGCTTTCTTT.

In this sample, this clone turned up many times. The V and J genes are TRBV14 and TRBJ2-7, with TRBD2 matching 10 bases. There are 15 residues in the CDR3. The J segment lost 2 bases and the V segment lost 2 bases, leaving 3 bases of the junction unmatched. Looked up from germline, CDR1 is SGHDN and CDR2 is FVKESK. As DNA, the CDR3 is TGTGCCAGCAGCCAACTAGCGGGGGCAACCTACGAGCAGTACTTC. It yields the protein CASSQLAGATYEQYF.

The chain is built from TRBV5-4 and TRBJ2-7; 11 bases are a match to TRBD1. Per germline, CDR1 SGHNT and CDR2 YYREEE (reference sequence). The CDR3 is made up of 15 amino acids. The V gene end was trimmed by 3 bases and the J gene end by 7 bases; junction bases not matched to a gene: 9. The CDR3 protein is CASSSTGQGAGEQYF. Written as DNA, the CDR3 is TGTGCCAGCAGCTCCACTGGACAGGGGGCAGGGGAGCAGTACTTC.